This TCR gamma chain emerged from a study of gamma-delta T cells after stem cell transplantation. The CDR3 has 17 amino acids. The trim removed 0 bases at V and 4 bases at J, leaving 3 bases unmatched. CDR1 and CDR2 from the germline V gene are GITISATS and ISYDGTV (reference sequence). TCRdb processed the RT-PCR reads again with the CATT caller. The sample records 950 to 1,500 gamma-chain clones, under 3.5% being singletons. There are a few counts of this clone. Other DNA sequences of this sample code for an identical CDR3. The TCR was taken from a human donor. It is not recorded whose cells these are; they may come from a transplant donor. Source material: gamma-delta T cells. This rearrangement joins TRGV9 to TRGJP. The CDR3 is CALWEVLQELGKKIKVF. In nucleotides, the CDR3 is TGTGCCTTGTGGGAGGTGCTCCAAGAGTTGGGCAAAAAAATCAAGGTATTT.